This T cell receptor beta chain appears in the sequencing data of a study of Ad26.COV2.S vaccination and SARS-CoV-2 variants. The treatment was: roughly 19 received Ad26.COV2.S at low or high dose, single or two shots; about 5 received placebo; per-sample allocation not given. Vaccine and placebo recipients were sampled on day 63 after the first injection. This person who donated was an adult of 18-55 years in Boston. V gave up 0 bases and J gave up 5 bases, with 10 bases separating them. The CDR3 runs 15 residues. Germline loops: CDR1 MNHEY, CDR2 SVGEGT. TCRdb keeps only in-frame clones here, not all; method: immunoSEQ multiplex PCR. The sample lists around 270,000 clones, 87% occurring once.

Sample: peripheral blood, taken in a trial of Ad26.COV2.S vaccine versus placebo. The chain uses TRBV6-2 or TRBV6-3 and TRBJ1-4; D remains unclear. This receptor was obtained from a person aged 18-60 years who received the Ad26.COV2.S COVID-19 vaccine or a placebo. CDR3 sequence (DNA): TGTGCCAGCAGTTACTCCGGAGGCATCAATGAAAAACTGTTTTTT. Encoded protein: CASSYSGGINEKLFF.